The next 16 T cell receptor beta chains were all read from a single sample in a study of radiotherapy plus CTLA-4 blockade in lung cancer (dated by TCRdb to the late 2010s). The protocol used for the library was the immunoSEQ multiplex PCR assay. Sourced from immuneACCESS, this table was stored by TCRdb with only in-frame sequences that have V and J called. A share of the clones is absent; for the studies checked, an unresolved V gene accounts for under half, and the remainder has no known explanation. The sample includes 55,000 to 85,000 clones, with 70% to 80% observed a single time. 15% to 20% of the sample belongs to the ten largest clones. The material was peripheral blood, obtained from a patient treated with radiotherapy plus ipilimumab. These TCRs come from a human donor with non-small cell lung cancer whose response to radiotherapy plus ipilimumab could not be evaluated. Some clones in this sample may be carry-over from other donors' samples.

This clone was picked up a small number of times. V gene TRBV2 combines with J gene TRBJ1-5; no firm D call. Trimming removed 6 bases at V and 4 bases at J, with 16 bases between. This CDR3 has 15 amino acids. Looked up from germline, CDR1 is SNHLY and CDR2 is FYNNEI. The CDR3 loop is CASSGGIDGNQPQHF. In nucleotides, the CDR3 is TGTGCCAGCAGCGGAGGTATAGACGGTAATCAGCCCCAGCATTTT.

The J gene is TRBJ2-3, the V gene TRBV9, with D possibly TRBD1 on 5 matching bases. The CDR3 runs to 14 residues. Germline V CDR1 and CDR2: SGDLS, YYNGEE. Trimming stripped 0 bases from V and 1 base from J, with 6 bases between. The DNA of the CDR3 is TGTGCCAGCAGCGTAGCACAGGGCACAGATACGCAGTATTTT. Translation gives CASSVAQGTDTQYF.

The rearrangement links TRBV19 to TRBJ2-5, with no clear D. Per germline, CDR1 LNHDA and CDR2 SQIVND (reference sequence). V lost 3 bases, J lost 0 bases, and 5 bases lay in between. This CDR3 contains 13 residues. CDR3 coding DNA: TGTGCCAGTAGTATGGCGGACCAAGAGACCCAGTACTTC. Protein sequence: CASSMADQETQYF. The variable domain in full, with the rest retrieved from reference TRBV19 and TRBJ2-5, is DGGITQSPKYLFRKEGQNVTLSCEQNLNHDAMYWYRQDPGQGLRLIYYSQIVNDFQKGDIAEGYSVSREKKESFPLTVTSAQKNPTAFYLCASSMADQETQYFGPGTRLLVL.

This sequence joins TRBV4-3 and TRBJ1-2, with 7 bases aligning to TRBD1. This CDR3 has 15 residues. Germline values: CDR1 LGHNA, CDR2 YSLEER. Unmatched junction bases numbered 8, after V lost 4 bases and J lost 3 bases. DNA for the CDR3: TGCGCCAGCAGCCTTACCGGGACAGACCACTATGGCTACACCTTC. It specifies CASSLTGTDHYGYTF.

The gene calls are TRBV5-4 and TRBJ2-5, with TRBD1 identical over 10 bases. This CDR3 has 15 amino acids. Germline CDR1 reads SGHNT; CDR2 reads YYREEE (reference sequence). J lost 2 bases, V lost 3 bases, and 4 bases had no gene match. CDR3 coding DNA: TGTGCCAGCAGCTCCGGGGGACAGGGGCAAGAGACCCAGTACTTC. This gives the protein CASSSGGQGQETQYF.

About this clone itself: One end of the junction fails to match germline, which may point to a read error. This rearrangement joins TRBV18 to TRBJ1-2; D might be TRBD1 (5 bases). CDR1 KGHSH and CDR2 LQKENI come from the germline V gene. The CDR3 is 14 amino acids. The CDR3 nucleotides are TGTGCCAGCTCACAGGGGTTTCTTAACTATGGCTGCACCTTC. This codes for CASSQGFLNYGCTF.

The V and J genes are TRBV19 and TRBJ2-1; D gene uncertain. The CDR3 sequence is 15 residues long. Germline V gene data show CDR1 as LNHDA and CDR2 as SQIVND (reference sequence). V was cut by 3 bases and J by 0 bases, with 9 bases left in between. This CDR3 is CASSIRLSSYNEQFF. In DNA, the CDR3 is TGTGCCAGTAGTATCCGACTGAGCTCCTACAATGAGCAGTTCTTC.

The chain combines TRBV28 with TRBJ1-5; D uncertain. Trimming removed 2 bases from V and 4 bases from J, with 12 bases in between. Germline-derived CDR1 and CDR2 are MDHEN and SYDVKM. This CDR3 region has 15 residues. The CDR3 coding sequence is TGTGCCAGCAGTTTAACGGGAAAGTATAATCAGCCCCAGCATTTT. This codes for CASSLTGKYNQPQHF.

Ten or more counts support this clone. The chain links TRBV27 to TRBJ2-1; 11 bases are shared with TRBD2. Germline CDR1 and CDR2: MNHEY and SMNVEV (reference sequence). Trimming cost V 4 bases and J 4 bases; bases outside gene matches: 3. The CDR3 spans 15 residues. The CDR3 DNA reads TGTGCCAGCAGTTCAACTAGCGGGGGTTACAATGAGCAGTTCTTC. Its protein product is CASSSTSGGYNEQFF.

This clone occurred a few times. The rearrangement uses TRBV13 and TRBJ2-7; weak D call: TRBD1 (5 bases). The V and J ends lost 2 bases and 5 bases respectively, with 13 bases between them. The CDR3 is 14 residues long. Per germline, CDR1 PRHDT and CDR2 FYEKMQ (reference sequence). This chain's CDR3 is CASSLLSGNDEQYF. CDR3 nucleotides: TGTGCCAGCAGCTTACTCTCAGGGAACGACGAGCAGTACTTC.

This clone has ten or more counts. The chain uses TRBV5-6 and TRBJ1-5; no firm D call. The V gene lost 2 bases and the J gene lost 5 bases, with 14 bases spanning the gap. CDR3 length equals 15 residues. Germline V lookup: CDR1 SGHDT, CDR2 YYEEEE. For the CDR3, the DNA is TGTGCCAGCAGCTTTTACAAGACTTGGGATCAGCCCCAGCATTTT. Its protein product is CASSFYKTWDQPQHF.

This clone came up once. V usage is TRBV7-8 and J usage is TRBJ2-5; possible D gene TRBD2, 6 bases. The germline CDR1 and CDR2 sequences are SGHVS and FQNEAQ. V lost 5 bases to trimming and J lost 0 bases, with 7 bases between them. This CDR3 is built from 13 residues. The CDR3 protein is CASSREYQETQYF. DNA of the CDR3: TGTGCCAGCAGCCGGGAGTACCAAGAGACCCAGTACTTC.

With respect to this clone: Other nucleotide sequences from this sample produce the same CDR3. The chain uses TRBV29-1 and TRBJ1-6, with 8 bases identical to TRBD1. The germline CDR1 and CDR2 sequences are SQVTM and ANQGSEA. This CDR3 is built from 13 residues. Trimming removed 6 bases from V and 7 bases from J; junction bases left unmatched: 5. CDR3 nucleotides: TGCAGCGTCCAGGGGGCTCCGAATTCACCCCTCCACTTT. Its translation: CSVQGAPNSPLHF.

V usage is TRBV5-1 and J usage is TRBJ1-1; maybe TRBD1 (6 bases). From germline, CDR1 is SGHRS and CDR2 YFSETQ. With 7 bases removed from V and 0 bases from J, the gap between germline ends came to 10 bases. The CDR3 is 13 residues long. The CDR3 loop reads CASARGLNTEAFF. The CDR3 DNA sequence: TGCGCCAGCGCCAGGGGACTGAACACTGAAGCTTTCTTT. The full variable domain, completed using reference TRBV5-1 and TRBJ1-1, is KAGVTQTPRYLIKTRGQQVTLSCSPISGHRSVSWYQQTPGQGLQFLFEYFSETQRNKGNFPGRFSGRQFSNSRSEMNVSTLELGDSALYLCASARGLNTEAFFGQGTRLTVV.

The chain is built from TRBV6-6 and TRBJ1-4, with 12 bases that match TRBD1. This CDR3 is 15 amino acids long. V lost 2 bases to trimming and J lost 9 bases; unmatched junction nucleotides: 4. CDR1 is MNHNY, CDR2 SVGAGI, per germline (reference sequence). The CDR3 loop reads CASSYMRDRGQKLFF. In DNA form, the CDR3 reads TGTGCCAGCAGTTACATGAGGGACAGGGGGCAAAAACTGTTTTTT.

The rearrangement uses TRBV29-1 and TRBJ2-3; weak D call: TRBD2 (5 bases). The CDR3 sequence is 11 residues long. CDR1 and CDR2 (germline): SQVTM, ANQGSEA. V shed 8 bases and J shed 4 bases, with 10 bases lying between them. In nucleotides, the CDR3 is TGCAGCCCGATGGAGGCAGATACGCAGTATTTT. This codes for CSPMEADTQYF.